One sample yielded the 9 T cell receptor beta chains listed below, sequenced in a study of cytomegalovirus exposure and HLA in healthy donors. Primers for the PCR totalled 60 Vbeta and 13 Jbeta. Sequenced by immunoSEQ multiplex PCR; TCRdb stores in-frame clones only, minus some. Of approximately 150,000 clones listed, roughly 80% are singletons. Source material: PBMCs. These TCRs come from a human donor in good health.

V and J are TRBV19 and TRBJ1-2, with TRBD1 matching over 7 bases. The germline V gene has CDR1 LNHDA and CDR2 SQIVND (reference sequence). Unmatched junction bases numbered 15, after V lost 6 bases and J lost 8 bases. The length of the CDR3 is 15 residues. This CDR3 is CASSRPGRGDVGYTF. The CDR3 DNA is TGTGCCAGTAGCCGGCCGGGCAGGGGGGATGTCGGCTACACCTTC.

The V call is TRBV11-2, the J call TRBJ2-7, with D hard to call. This CDR3 region has 15 residues. V lost 4 bases and J lost 1, with 14 bases in between. Germline assignment: CDR1 SGHAT and CDR2 FQNNGV. CDR3 nucleotide sequence: TGTGCCAGCAGCTCCGTCGCGAGGAAGTCCTACGAGCAGTACTTC. This sequence encodes CASSSVARKSYEQYF.

The chain uses TRBV5-4 and TRBJ2-1; 11 bases match TRBD2. The germline gives CDR1 SGHNT, CDR2 YYREEE (reference sequence). V was clipped by 3 bases and J by 9 bases; unmatched bases: 2. This CDR3 contains 13 residues. CDR3 loop: CASSSSGGPEQFF. CDR3 nucleotide sequence: TGTGCCAGCAGCTCTAGCGGGGGGCCTGAGCAGTTCTTC.

The V call is TRBV5-5, the J call TRBJ1-4; TRBD1 matches at 8 bases. V lost 4 bases and J lost 4; bases outside the gene matches: 12. There are 17 residues in the CDR3. Germline CDR1 is SGHKS and CDR2 is YYEKEE (reference sequence). The CDR3 sequence is CASSQGQGLGFNEKLFF. CDR3 DNA sequence: TGTGCCAGCAGCCAAGGACAGGGATTGGGGTTTAATGAAAAACTGTTTTTT.

The chain employs TRBV16 and TRBJ1-2; D remains ambiguous. The germline V gene has CDR1 KGHSY and CDR2 FQNENV. The ends were cut back, 3 bases at V and 5 bases at J, with 13 bases in the middle. This CDR3 has 14 residues. The DNA of the CDR3 is TGTGCCAGCAGCCACTCGACGACTGAATATGGCTACACCTTC. It encodes CASSHSTTEYGYTF.

The V call is TRBV19, the J call TRBJ1-1, with 9 nucleotides matching TRBD1. V dropped 7 bases and J dropped 4; count of bases not matched to a gene: 7. This CDR3 comprises 14 residues. The germline V gene encodes CDR1 LNHDA and CDR2 SQIVND (reference sequence). CDR3 sequence: CASKWTGDGTEAFF. CDR3 nucleotides: TGTGCCAGTAAATGGACAGGGGACGGCACTGAAGCTTTCTTT.

The V gene is TRBV7-2, the J gene TRBJ2-2; 8 positions match TRBD2. Germline CDR1 reads SGHTA; CDR2 reads FQGNSA. J gave up 5 bases and V 2 bases, and 7 bases lay outside the gene matches. This CDR3 has 16 residues. The CDR3 DNA sequence: TGTGCCAGCAGCTTAAGCGGGAGCGGGGGAACCGGGGAGCTGTTTTTT. It yields the protein CASSLSGSGGTGELFF.

The genes are TRBV11-2 and TRBJ2-1; 8 bases are shared with TRBD2. V was clipped by 2 bases and J by 0 bases; unmatched bases: 12. The CDR3 loop spans 19 amino acids. CDR1 is SGHAT, CDR2 FQNNGV, per germline. CDR3 region: CASSLLREDWGSSYNEQFF. As DNA, the CDR3 is TGTGCCAGCAGCTTATTGCGGGAGGATTGGGGGAGCTCCTACAATGAGCAGTTCTTC.

V is TRBV27 and J is TRBJ1-4; the D gene is possibly TRBD1 (6 bases). Germline loops: CDR1 MNHEY, CDR2 SMNVEV (reference sequence). V lost 4 bases, J lost 7 bases, and 16 bases lay in between. This CDR3 is 15 amino acids long. This chain's CDR3 is CASSYGTPGLEKLFF. The CDR3 region has the DNA TGTGCCAGCAGTTACGGGACACCTGGGCTTGAAAAACTGTTTTTT.